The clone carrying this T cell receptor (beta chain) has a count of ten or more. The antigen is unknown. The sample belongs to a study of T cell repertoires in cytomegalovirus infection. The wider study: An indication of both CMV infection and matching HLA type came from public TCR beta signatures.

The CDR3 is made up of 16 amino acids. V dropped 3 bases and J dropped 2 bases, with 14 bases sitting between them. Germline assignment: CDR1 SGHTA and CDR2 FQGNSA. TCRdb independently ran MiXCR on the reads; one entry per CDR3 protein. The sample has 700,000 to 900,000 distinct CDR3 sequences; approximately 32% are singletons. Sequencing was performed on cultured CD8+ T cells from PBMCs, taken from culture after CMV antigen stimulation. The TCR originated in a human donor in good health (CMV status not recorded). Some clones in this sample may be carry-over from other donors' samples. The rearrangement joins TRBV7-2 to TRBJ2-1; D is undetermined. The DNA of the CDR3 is TGTGCCAGCAGCTTGCCATCGCCGGCCCCCTACAATGAGCAGTTCTTC. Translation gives CASSLPSPAPYNEQFF. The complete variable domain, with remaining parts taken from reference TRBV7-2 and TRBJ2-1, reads GAGVSQSPSNKVTEKGKDVELRCDPISGHTALYWYRQSLGQGLEFLIYFQGNSAPDKSGLPSDRFSAERTGGSVSTLTIQRTQQEDSAVYLCASSLPSPAPYNEQFFGPGTRLTVL.